These 27 T cell receptor beta chains share one sample of origin, sequenced in a study of T cell responses to AZD1222 COVID-19 vaccine. TCRdb keeps only in-frame clones here, not all; method: immunoSEQ multiplex PCR. The sample records 85,000 to 120,000 clones, around 90% being singletons. The starting material was peripheral blood, obtained 28 days after the second AZD1222 dose. The receptors come from an adult who received the AZD1222 COVID-19 vaccine.

CDR3 in DNA: TGTGCCAGCAGCCTAAACTTGGGTCAGCCCCAGCATTTT. This encodes CASSLNLGQPQHF. The chain recombines TRBV4-2 with TRBJ1-5; D is undetermined. V was pared by 4 bases and J by 6 bases, with 10 bases between. Germline V gives CDR1 LGHNA, CDR2 YNFKEQ. CDR3 length: 13 amino acids.

The rearrangement joins TRBV5-4 to TRBJ1-2; TRBD1 matches at 9 bases. The CDR3 covers 15 residues. CDR1 SGHNT and CDR2 YYREEE come from the germline V gene (reference sequence). After removal of 3 bases from V and 7 bases from J, the junction contained 10 bases not matched to a gene. CDR3 sequence (DNA): TGTGCCAGCAGCTATCTGGACAGGGGTGGAATTGGCTACACCTTC. As protein: CASSYLDRGGIGYTF.

The chain carries TRBV7-9 and TRBJ2-5; 9 bases are shared with TRBD1. V lost 6 bases and J lost 5; bases outside the gene matches: 10. CDR3 size: 15 residues. The V gene's germline CDR1 is SEHNR and CDR2 FQNEAQ (reference sequence). This CDR3 reads CASSPQQGARETQYF. CDR3 nucleotide sequence: TGTGCCAGCAGTCCCCAACAGGGGGCCCGGGAGACCCAGTACTTC.

This clone was counted a few times. The rearrangement uses TRBV7-6 and TRBJ2-1; possibly TRBD2 for D (6 bases). CDR3 length: 16 residues. Trimming took 2 bases from V and 7 from J, leaving 18 bases between them. Germline lookup yields CDR1 SGHVS and CDR2 FNYEAQ. The CDR3 reads CASSLSGTGASNEQFF. The CDR3 DNA sequence: TGTGCCAGCAGCTTATCGGGGACTGGGGCTTCGAATGAGCAGTTCTTC.

The chain is built from TRBV2 and TRBJ1-5; weak D call: TRBD1 (5 bases). The CDR3 spans 13 residues. The germline V gene encodes CDR1 SNHLY and CDR2 FYNNEI. The germline V and J ends were trimmed by 7 bases and 6 bases, with 13 bases remaining between them. This chain's CDR3 is CASTWTGTQPQHF. The CDR3 coding sequence is TGTGCCAGCACCTGGACGGGGACTCAGCCCCAGCATTTT.

The genes are TRBV4-3 and TRBJ2-7, with 13 bases that match TRBD2. J lost 1 base, V lost 2 bases, and 5 bases had no gene match. The germline V gene has CDR1 LGHNA and CDR2 YSLEER. This CDR3 has 17 residues. The CDR3 protein is CASSQSRGLAGSYEQYF. The CDR3 DNA sequence: TGCGCCAGCAGCCAATCCCGGGGACTAGCGGGGTCCTACGAGCAGTACTTC.

The V and J genes are TRBV7-2 and TRBJ1-4, with D perhaps matching TRBD1 (5 bases). CDR1 is SGHTA, CDR2 FQGNSA, per germline. The CDR3 consists of 13 residues. Deletions cut 6 bases from V and 8 bases from J, with 13 bases between. The CDR3 protein is CASSSGFEEKLFF. The CDR3, as DNA: TGTGCCAGCAGTTCAGGGTTTGAGGAAAAACTGTTTTTT.

In regard to this clone: Its ends do not fully match the called genes, so a read error is possible. The chain has TRBV7-7 and TRBJ2-5; D is unresolved. The CDR3 loop spans 14 amino acids. The germline V gene encodes CDR1 SSHAT and CDR2 FNYEAQ (reference sequence). The CDR3 region is CASSLAVFQETQYF. CDR3 in DNA: TGTGCTAGCAGCTTAGCAGTTTTCCAAGAGACCCAGTACTTC.

This clone was seen just once. V is TRBV20-1 and J is TRBJ2-5, with D unclear. Germline lookup yields CDR1 DFQATT and CDR2 SNEGSKA (reference sequence). This CDR3 region has 14 residues. The V and J ends lost 6 bases and 4 bases respectively, with 18 bases between them. The CDR3 is CSASRSLSIETQYF. The CDR3 coding sequence is TGCAGTGCGAGTCGGAGCCTGAGCATAGAGACCCAGTACTTC.

The V gene is TRBV4-1, the J gene TRBJ2-5, with D maybe TRBD2 (5 bases). The CDR3 runs to 19 residues. The ends were cut back, 1 base at V and 2 bases at J, with 23 bases in the middle. The germline gives CDR1 MGHRA, CDR2 YSYEKL. The CDR3 here is CASSQVPGKPSGLQETQYF. CDR3 in DNA: TGCGCCAGCAGCCAAGTTCCTGGGAAACCCAGCGGTCTACAAGAGACCCAGTACTTC.

The chain is built from TRBV5-1 and TRBJ2-3, with 7 bases lining up with TRBD2. The CDR3 spans 15 residues. Germline values: CDR1 SGHRS, CDR2 YFSETQ. J lost 6 bases, V lost 4 bases, and 11 bases had no gene match. As DNA, the CDR3 is TGCGCCAGCAGCCCACGGGGGGAAGGGGTCGATACGCAGTATTTT. Amino acid sequence: CASSPRGEGVDTQYF.

The chain combines TRBV5-1 with TRBJ2-7, with 7 bases aligning to TRBD1. The junction had 6 bases not matched to a gene; V was cut back by 4 bases and J by 2 bases. Per germline, CDR1 SGHRS and CDR2 YFSETQ. This CDR3 contains 14 residues. The CDR3 protein is CASSTDRVPYEQYF. The CDR3 DNA follows: TGCGCCAGCAGCACTGACAGGGTCCCCTACGAGCAGTACTTC.

The V call is TRBV3-1 (or the pseudogene TRBV3-2), the J call TRBJ2-7; the match to TRBD2 covers 8 bases. The CDR3 runs to 16 residues. With V trimmed by 1 base and J by 3 bases, 8 bases remained unmatched. Germline V gene sequence: CDR1 LGHDT, CDR2 YNNKEL (reference sequence). The CDR3 DNA is TGTGCCAGCAGCCAAGTAGTCACAGGGACTAGCTACGAGCAGTACTTC. Protein product: CASSQVVTGTSYEQYF.

This rearrangement joins TRBV7-9 to TRBJ1-1, with 8 bases fitting TRBD1. The germline CDR1 and CDR2 sequences are SEHNR and FQNEAQ (reference sequence). The junction had 11 bases not matched to a gene; V was cut back by 6 bases and J by 5 bases. The length of the CDR3 is 15 residues. In DNA, the CDR3 is TGTGCCAGCAGTTGGACAGGGTTGATTGGAACTGAAGCTTTCTTT. Encoded protein: CASSWTGLIGTEAFF.

CDR3 region: CASSNIPPYEQYF. CDR3 coding DNA: TGTGCCAGTAGTAACATTCCCCCCTACGAGCAGTACTTC. V and J are TRBV19 and TRBJ2-7, with D unclear. V gave up 4 bases and J gave up 2 bases, with 9 bases separating them. Germline assignment: CDR1 LNHDA and CDR2 SQIVND (reference sequence). The CDR3 covers 13 residues.

V gene TRBV24-1 combines with J gene TRBJ1-5; the D gene is possibly TRBD1 (5 bases). The V gene lost 9 bases and the J gene lost 2 bases, with 19 bases spanning the gap. Germline loops: CDR1 KGHDR, CDR2 SFDVKD. The CDR3 length is 16 residues. The CDR3 here is CATLDSSAGGNQPQHF. The CDR3, as DNA: TGTGCCACCCTCGACAGCTCCGCCGGGGGCAATCAGCCCCAGCATTTT.

This clone came up once. The chain couples TRBV5-1 to TRBJ2-1; 7 bases are shared with TRBD2. CDR3 length: 16 residues. The ends lost 4 bases at V and 5 bases at J; junction bases unmatched: 12. CDR1 SGHRS and CDR2 YFSETQ come from the germline V gene. The CDR3 reads CASSRTSGTTNNEQFF. DNA for the CDR3: TGCGCCAGCAGCAGAACCTCCGGGACTACGAACAATGAGCAGTTCTTC.

The genes are TRBV29-1 and TRBJ1-1; TRBD1 is a possible D gene (5 bases). Germline CDR1 and CDR2: SQVTM and ANQGSEA. The CDR3 spans 13 residues. With 3 bases removed from V and 5 bases from J, the gap between germline ends came to 13 bases. The CDR3 loop reads CSVDGAGGTEAFF. The DNA of the CDR3 is TGCAGCGTTGATGGAGCGGGGGGGACTGAAGCTTTCTTT.

The chain joins TRBV6-5 to TRBJ2-7; possibly TRBD1 for D (5 bases). Per germline, CDR1 MNHEY and CDR2 SVGAGI. Trimming cost V 0 bases and J 2 bases, with 11 bases left between them. The CDR3 totals 15 residues. The CDR3 coding sequence is TGTGCCAGCAGTTACTCCCAGGGAAGTCCCTACGAGCAGTACTTC. This translates into CASSYSQGSPYEQYF.

The J gene is TRBJ1-5, the V gene TRBV6-2 or TRBV6-3; no clear D gene. The CDR3 contains 16 residues. The germline V and J ends were trimmed by 4 bases and 4 bases, with 17 bases remaining between them. Germline assignment: CDR1 MNHEY and CDR2 SVGEGT. Written as DNA, the CDR3 is TGTGCCAGCAGTTCGAGGGTGGCAGGACCTAATCAGCCCCAGCATTTT. This sequence encodes CASSSRVAGPNQPQHF.

The chain combines TRBV7-2 with TRBJ2-7; possible D gene TRBD1, 5 bases. Germline loops: CDR1 SGHTA, CDR2 FQGNSA. This CDR3 contains 18 residues. Trimming stripped 5 bases from V and 2 bases from J, with 25 bases between. CDR3 region: CASSTRQDIYQDTYEQYF. The DNA for the CDR3 is TGTGCCAGCAGCACACGGCAAGACATCTACCAGGACACCTACGAGCAGTACTTC. The entire variable domain, with the rest obtained from reference TRBV7-2 and TRBJ2-7, is as follows: GAGVSQSPSNKVTEKGKDVELRCDPISGHTALYWYRQSLGQGLEFLIYFQGNSAPDKSGLPSDRFSAERTGGSVSTLTIQRTQQEDSAVYLCASSTRQDIYQDTYEQYFGPGTRLTVT.

The rearrangement uses TRBV19 and TRBJ1-4; D call uncertain. In germline, CDR1 is LNHDA, CDR2 SQIVND (reference sequence). The CDR3 totals 16 residues. V was trimmed by 5 bases and J by 0 bases, leaving 13 bases between them. The CDR3 DNA follows: TGTGCCAGTAGTCGAGTATCAGCGGCAACTAATGAAAAACTGTTTTTT. Its protein is CASSRVSAATNEKLFF.

The J gene is TRBJ1-2, the V gene TRBV6-5; D gene uncertain. The ends were cut back, 0 bases at V and 0 bases at J, with 11 bases in the middle. The CDR3 consists of 16 residues. Germline CDR1 MNHEY, CDR2 SVGAGI. CDR3 amino acids: CASSYSYPQANYGYTF. Written as DNA, the CDR3 is TGTGCCAGCAGTTACTCCTATCCTCAGGCTAACTATGGCTACACCTTC.

The V gene is TRBV6-2 or TRBV6-3, the J gene TRBJ1-4; TRBD1 agrees at 7 bases. CDR1 is MNHEY, CDR2 SVGEGT, per germline. Trimming removed 6 bases from V and 5 bases from J; junction bases left unmatched: 12. This CDR3 region has 16 residues. The CDR3, as DNA: TGTGCCAGCAGCCACCCTCGGGGACAGAGAAATGAAAAACTGTTTTTT. It specifies CASSHPRGQRNEKLFF.

The chain combines TRBV19 with TRBJ2-7; TRBD2 matches at 7 bases. Germline V gene data show CDR1 as LNHDA and CDR2 as SQIVND (reference sequence). The length of the CDR3 is 16 residues. V lost 5 bases to trimming and J lost 6 bases; unmatched junction nucleotides: 16. Here the CDR3 reads CASSWSGAQPFLEQYF. In DNA form, the CDR3 reads TGTGCCAGTAGTTGGAGCGGGGCACAGCCCTTTCTCGAGCAGTACTTC.

V and J are TRBV19 and TRBJ1-2; D might be TRBD1 (5 bases). The CDR3 has 14 residues. The V end lost 5 bases, the J end lost 3 bases, and 13 bases lay between the germline ends. Germline CDR1 and CDR2: LNHDA and SQIVND (reference sequence). CDR3 sequence: CASSVDRGYYGYTF. Here the CDR3 DNA reads TGTGCCAGTAGTGTCGACAGAGGCTACTATGGCTACACCTTC.

V and J are TRBV14 and TRBJ1-4; 7 positions match TRBD1. The V gene end was trimmed by 4 bases and the J gene end by 5 bases; junction bases not matched to a gene: 7. This CDR3 has 15 residues. The germline gives CDR1 SGHDN, CDR2 FVKESK. CDR3 in amino acids: CASSRDRDRNEKLFF. CDR3 nucleotides: TGTGCCAGCAGCCGAGATCGGGACAGAAATGAAAAACTGTTTTTT. The variable domain in full, completed from reference TRBV14 and TRBJ1-4, reads EAGVTQFPSHSVIEKGQTVTLRCDPISGHDNLYWYRRVMGKEIKFLLHFVKESKQDESGMPNNRFLAERTGGTYSTLKVQPAELEDSGVYFCASSRDRDRNEKLFFGSGTQLSVL.